What follows are 30 T cell receptor beta chains derived from one specimen sequenced in a study of blood T cell repertoires in COVID-19. Produced via immunoSEQ multiplex PCR; TCRdb's table is partial and in-frame only. The sample has some 200,000 clones; more than 70% are singletons. Sample: peripheral blood. All receptors come from a man in his forties or fifties with COVID-19, enrolled during active disease.

The chain employs TRBV6-2 or TRBV6-3 and TRBJ2-5; D gene uncertain. The CDR3 runs to 15 residues. Trimming took 5 bases from V and 2 from J, leaving 15 bases between them. The germline gives CDR1 MNHEY, CDR2 SVGEGT. This CDR3 reads CASSQPRNGQETQYF. CDR3 sequence (DNA): TGTGCCAGCAGTCAGCCGCGGAATGGGCAAGAGACCCAGTACTTC.

The CDR3 nucleotides are TGTGCCAGCAGTTACTGGTCGAGCTCCTACGAGCAGTACTTC. Translation: CASSYWSSSYEQYF. The chain links TRBV6-2 or TRBV6-3 to TRBJ2-7; D is uncertain. Between the trimmed V and J ends, which lost 1 base and 0 bases, there was a span of 7 bases. Per the germline V gene, CDR1 is MNHEY and CDR2 is SVGEGT. The CDR3 has 14 residues.

The chain uses TRBV2 and TRBJ1-1; unclear D gene. The V end was cut by 3 bases, the J end by 5 bases, with 7 bases between. This CDR3 region has 12 residues. Germline V gene lookup returns CDR1 SNHLY and CDR2 FYNNEI. This CDR3 is CASSDDTTEAFF. In DNA form, the CDR3 reads TGTGCCAGCAGTGATGACACGACTGAAGCTTTCTTT.

The chain uses TRBV6-2 or TRBV6-3 and TRBJ2-7; 7 bases map to TRBD2. The CDR3 length is 15 residues. The V gene's germline CDR1 is MNHEY and CDR2 SVGEGT. After removal of 5 bases from V and 0 bases from J, the junction contained 7 bases not matched to a gene. CDR3 region: CASSTTSRGSYEQYF. The CDR3 coding sequence is TGTGCCAGCAGTACGACTAGCAGAGGCTCCTACGAGCAGTACTTC.

This clone was seen only once. The rearrangement links TRBV5-1 to TRBJ2-7, with TRBD2 matching over 11 bases. CDR1 and CDR2 from the germline V gene are SGHRS and YFSETQ. The V and J ends lost 4 bases and 5 bases, in that order; junction bases with no gene match: 8. This CDR3 has 15 amino acids. The CDR3 bases are TGCGCCAGCAGCACGGGACTAGCGGAGGGGGACGAGCAGTACTTC. Its protein is CASSTGLAEGDEQYF.

The chain uses TRBV18 and TRBJ2-3; 8 nucleotides agree with TRBD1. Trimming removed 4 bases from V and 6 bases from J; junction bases left unmatched: 6. The CDR3 loop spans 14 amino acids. CDR1 KGHSH and CDR2 LQKENI come from the germline V gene. For the CDR3, the DNA is TGTGCCAGCTCACTGAAGACAGGGGCGGATACGCAGTATTTT. Amino acid sequence: CASSLKTGADTQYF. The entire variable domain, with the rest obtained from reference TRBV18 and TRBJ2-3, is as follows: NAGVMQNPRHLVRRRGQEARLRCSPMKGHSHVYWYRQLPEEGLKFMVYLQKENIIDESGMPKERFSAEFPKEGPSILRIQQVVRGDSAAYFCASSLKTGADTQYFGPGTRLTVL.

CDR3 bases: TGTGCCAGCAGCTTAGTGCCAGGGGGCACAGATACGCAGTATTTT. Translating gives CASSLVPGGTDTQYF. The chain has TRBV13 and TRBJ2-3; D is perhaps TRBD1 (6 bases). Germline CDR1 reads PRHDT; CDR2 reads FYEKMQ (reference sequence). Trimming removed 1 base at V and 1 base at J, with 9 bases between. The CDR3 runs 15 residues.

This clone was recorded once. The same CDR3 can be traced to other DNA sequences in this sample. The J gene is TRBJ1-1, the V gene TRBV18, with 7 bases lining up with TRBD1. Germline lookup yields CDR1 KGHSH and CDR2 LQKENI. This CDR3 contains 14 residues. Germline trimming cut 2 bases from V and 2 bases from J; bases unmatched to any gene: 2. Written as DNA, the CDR3 is TGTGCCAGCTCACCAGGAGGGGGCAACACTGAAGCTTTCTTT. This gives the protein CASSPGGGNTEAFF.

The chain combines TRBV7-9 with TRBJ2-3, with a weak D call TRBD2 (5 bases). This CDR3 spans 14 amino acids. V shed 0 bases and J shed 3 bases, with 7 bases lying between them. The germline V gene encodes CDR1 SEHNR and CDR2 FQNEAQ (reference sequence). CDR3 region: CASSLATGTDTQYF. CDR3 nucleotide sequence: TGTGCCAGCAGCTTAGCCACGGGGACAGATACGCAGTATTTT.

The chain has TRBV5-8 and TRBJ2-1, with 8 bases identical to TRBD2. V gave up 1 base and J gave up 4 bases; unmatched junction bases: 4. The CDR3 has 15 residues. Germline CDR1 is SGHTS and CDR2 is YDEGEE. This chain's CDR3 is CASSLREGRYNEQFF. CDR3 nucleotide sequence: TGTGCCAGCAGCTTGCGGGAGGGTAGGTACAATGAGCAGTTCTTC.

V gene TRBV27 combines with J gene TRBJ2-3, with a weak D call TRBD1 (7 bases). With 2 bases removed from V and 3 bases from J, the gap between germline ends came to 12 bases. This CDR3 comprises 15 residues. Germline V gene lookup returns CDR1 MNHEY and CDR2 SMNVEV (reference sequence). The CDR3 sequence: CASSLGGGKTDTQYF. DNA of the CDR3: TGTGCCAGCAGTTTAGGAGGGGGCAAGACAGATACGCAGTATTTT.

The chain employs TRBV4-3 and TRBJ1-6; perhaps TRBD1 as D (5 bases). V was trimmed by 1 base and J by 11 bases, leaving 21 bases between them. The CDR3 is made up of 17 amino acids. Germline assignment: CDR1 LGHNA and CDR2 YSLEER. The CDR3 here is CASSQAAERWAGAPLHF. In DNA, the CDR3 is TGCGCCAGCAGCCAAGCAGCTGAACGGTGGGCGGGGGCACCCCTCCACTTT.

The chain has TRBV18 and TRBJ2-1; 12 bases map to TRBD2. The junction had 9 bases not matched to a gene; V was cut back by 5 bases and J by 10 bases. The germline V gene encodes CDR1 KGHSH and CDR2 LQKENI. The CDR3 runs to 15 residues. The CDR3 spells CASSTGLAGLEEQFF. The DNA for the CDR3 is TGTGCCAGCTCAACAGGACTAGCGGGGCTCGAAGAGCAGTTCTTC.

V and J are TRBV30 and TRBJ2-3; 8 bases are shared with TRBD2. V trimming: 4 bases; J trimming: 4 bases; junction bases outside the gene matches: 7. From germline, CDR1 is GTSNPN and CDR2 SVGIG (reference sequence). CDR3 length: 14 amino acids. CDR3 amino acids: CAWNGPGGADTQYF. The CDR3 DNA reads as TGTGCCTGGAACGGCCCGGGAGGGGCAGATACGCAGTATTTT.

V is TRBV19 and J is TRBJ2-2; D possibly corresponds to TRBD1 (5 bases). The CDR3 consists of 14 residues. The ends were cut back, 5 bases at V and 6 bases at J, with 13 bases in the middle. The V gene's germline CDR1 is LNHDA and CDR2 SQIVND (reference sequence). CDR3 protein: CASSLNRGSGELFF. CDR3 DNA: TGTGCCAGTAGTTTAAATAGGGGCTCCGGGGAGCTGTTTTTT.

This chain uses TRBV18 with TRBJ1-1, with unresolved D. The ends were cut back, 4 bases at V and 1 base at J, with 10 bases in the middle. The CDR3 totals 14 residues. In germline, CDR1 is KGHSH, CDR2 LQKENI. The CDR3, as DNA: TGTGCCAGCTCACACGGTGCAGGGAACACTGAAGCTTTCTTT. This encodes CASSHGAGNTEAFF.

The chain couples TRBV3-1 (or the pseudogene TRBV3-2) to TRBJ2-5; D possibly corresponds to TRBD2 (5 bases). CDR1 is LGHDT, CDR2 YNNKEL, per germline (reference sequence). The CDR3 runs 14 residues. The V and J ends lost 0 bases and 5 bases respectively, with 10 bases between them. The CDR3 protein is CASSQDEGLETQYF. CDR3 in DNA: TGTGCCAGCAGCCAAGATGAGGGTCTGGAGACCCAGTACTTC.

The rearrangement links TRBV9 to TRBJ1-5, with D tentatively TRBD1 (5 bases). The CDR3 has 15 amino acids. The ends were cut back, 3 bases at V and 1 base at J, with 11 bases in the middle. The germline V gene encodes CDR1 SGDLS and CDR2 YYNGEE. Here the CDR3 DNA reads TGTGCCAGCAGCGCTCAGGGTATGAGCAATCAGCCCCAGCATTTT. It yields the protein CASSAQGMSNQPQHF.

V gene TRBV3-1 (or the pseudogene TRBV3-2) combines with J gene TRBJ2-2; 10 nucleotides line up with TRBD1. V lost 4 bases and J lost 7; bases outside the gene matches: 9. CDR3 length: 16 amino acids. Per the germline V gene, CDR1 is LGHDT and CDR2 is YNNKEL (reference sequence). Here the CDR3 reads CASSRSGTGAGGELFF. The CDR3 nucleotides are TGTGCCAGCAGCCGCTCCGGGACAGGGGCGGGCGGGGAGCTGTTTTTT.

This clone came up a few times. The CDR3 loop reads CASSPGQGPIGNTEAFF. In nucleotides, the CDR3 is TGTGCCAGCAGCCCCGGACAGGGTCCCATCGGGAACACTGAAGCTTTCTTT. The chain combines TRBV5-5 with TRBJ1-1; TRBD1 aligns across 8 bases. This CDR3 has 17 amino acids. Per germline, CDR1 SGHKS and CDR2 YYEKEE (reference sequence). The V and J ends lost 4 bases and 1 base, in that order; junction bases with no gene match: 12. The whole variable domain, remainder taken from reference TRBV5-5 and TRBJ1-1, is DAGVTQSPTHLIKTRGQQVTLRCSPISGHKSVSWYQQVLGQGPQFIFQYYEKEERGRGNFPDRFSARQFPNYSSELNVNALLLGDSALYLCASSPGQGPIGNTEAFFGQGTRLTVV.

The chain joins TRBV6-5 to TRBJ1-1; 8 bases are shared with TRBD1. The junction had 9 bases not matched to a gene; V was cut back by 2 bases and J by 4 bases. Per the germline V gene, CDR1 is MNHEY and CDR2 is SVGAGI. The CDR3 extends over 16 amino acids. CDR3 protein: CASSYLGVTGGTEAFF. In nucleotides, the CDR3 is TGTGCCAGCAGTTACCTGGGGGTCACAGGGGGCACTGAAGCTTTCTTT.

This chain connects TRBV6-5 to TRBJ2-7; D might be TRBD1 (5 bases). The CDR3 totals 14 residues. Germline assignment: CDR1 MNHEY and CDR2 SVGAGI. Trimming stripped 0 bases from V and 5 bases from J, with 11 bases between. The CDR3 DNA sequence: TGTGCCAGCAGTTACTCGTCAGGGCACCACGAGCAGTACTTC. This translates into CASSYSSGHHEQYF.

This chain links TRBV7-9 with TRBJ2-5; 8 nucleotides match TRBD2. Per germline, CDR1 SEHNR and CDR2 FQNEAQ (reference sequence). With V trimmed by 1 base and J by 6 bases, 13 bases remained unmatched. CDR3 size: 17 residues. CDR3 in DNA: TGTGCCAGCAGCTTAGATCTGTTTGGCGGGAGGATACAGACCCAGTACTTC. Amino acids: CASSLDLFGGRIQTQYF. Full variable domain (missing parts from reference TRBV7-9 and TRBJ2-5): DTGVSQNPRHKITKRGQNVTFRCDPISEHNRLYWYRQTLGQGPEFLTYFQNEAQLEKSRLLSDRFSAERPKGSFSTLEIQRTEQGDSAMYLCASSLDLFGGRIQTQYFGPGTRLLVL.

This sequence joins TRBV5-4 and TRBJ2-3, with TRBD2 matching over 10 bases. Germline trimming cut 4 bases from V and 4 bases from J; bases unmatched to any gene: 9. Germline V gives CDR1 SGHNT, CDR2 YYREEE (reference sequence). The CDR3 runs 16 residues. CDR3 bases: TGTGCCAGCAGCCCCCGGCTAGCGGGAGTCCCAGATACGCAGTATTTT. Its translation: CASSPRLAGVPDTQYF.

CDR3 amino acids: CASSPRQNTEAFF. CDR3 nucleotides: TGTGCCAGCTCACCACGACAGAACACTGAAGCTTTCTTT. This chain links TRBV18 with TRBJ1-1; no firm D call. V was pared by 1 base and J by 1 base, with 4 bases between. The germline CDR1 and CDR2 sequences are KGHSH and LQKENI. The CDR3 extends over 13 amino acids.

The rearrangement links TRBV4-3 to TRBJ2-1; 8 bases map to TRBD2. After removal of 0 bases from V and 4 bases from J, the junction contained 5 bases not matched to a gene. The CDR3 totals 16 residues. Germline CDR1 reads LGHNA; CDR2 reads YSLEER. The CDR3 spells CASSQEASGPYNEQFF. The CDR3 DNA reads TGCGCCAGCAGCCAAGAGGCTAGCGGGCCTTACAATGAGCAGTTCTTC.

In its sample, this clone was seen many times. This rearrangement joins TRBV5-4 to TRBJ2-7; tentative D call: TRBD1 (5 bases). The CDR3 is 13 residues long. With 6 bases removed from V and 0 bases from J, the gap between germline ends came to 10 bases. Germline CDR1 and CDR2: SGHNT and YYREEE (reference sequence). Here the CDR3 DNA reads TGTGCCAGCATGGGCGACAGCTCCTACGAGCAGTACTTC. Translating it yields CASMGDSSYEQYF.

This clone was detected a few times. The chain couples TRBV15 to TRBJ1-4; TRBD1 matches at 9 bases. V gave up 3 bases and J gave up 5 bases; unmatched junction bases: 4. CDR1 is LNHNV, CDR2 YYDKDF, per germline (reference sequence). CDR3 length: 15 amino acids. CDR3 residues: CATSSKQGANEKLFF. The CDR3 nucleotides read TGTGCCACCAGCAGCAAACAGGGGGCGAATGAAAAACTGTTTTTT.

The rearrangement links TRBV5-6 to TRBJ1-4, with D possibly being TRBD1 (5 bases). In germline, CDR1 is SGHDT, CDR2 YYEEEE. V dropped 7 bases and J dropped 6 bases, with 16 bases sitting between them. CDR3 length: 14 amino acids. The chain's CDR3 is CASRSRGMDEKLFF. The CDR3 DNA follows: TGTGCCAGCCGAAGTAGGGGTATGGATGAAAAACTGTTTTTT.

The chain recombines TRBV10-3 with TRBJ2-2; TRBD2 matches 10 bases. The V and J ends lost 3 bases and 6 bases, in that order; junction bases with no gene match: 7. The germline CDR1 and CDR2 sequences are ENHRY and SYGVKD. This CDR3 region has 16 residues. The CDR3 sequence is CAISEPSGRGSGELFF. CDR3 coding DNA: TGTGCCATCAGTGAACCTAGCGGGAGAGGATCCGGGGAGCTGTTTTTT.